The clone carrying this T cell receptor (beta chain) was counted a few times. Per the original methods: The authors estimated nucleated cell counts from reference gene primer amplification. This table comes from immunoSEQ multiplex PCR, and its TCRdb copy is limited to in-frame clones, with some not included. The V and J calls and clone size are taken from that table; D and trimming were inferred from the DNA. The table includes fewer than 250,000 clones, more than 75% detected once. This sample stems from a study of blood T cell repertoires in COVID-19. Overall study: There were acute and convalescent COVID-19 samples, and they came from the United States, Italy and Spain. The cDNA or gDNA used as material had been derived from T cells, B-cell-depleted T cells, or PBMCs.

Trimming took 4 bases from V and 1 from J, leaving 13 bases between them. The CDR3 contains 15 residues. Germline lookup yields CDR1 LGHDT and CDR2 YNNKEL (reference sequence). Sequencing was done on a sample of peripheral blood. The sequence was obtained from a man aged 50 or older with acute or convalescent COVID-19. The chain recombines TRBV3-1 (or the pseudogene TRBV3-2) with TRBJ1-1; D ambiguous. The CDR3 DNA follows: TGTGCCAGCAGCCTGGGTGTGGGAGCGAACACTGAAGCTTTCTTT. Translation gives CASSLGVGANTEAFF.